This T cell receptor (beta chain) was retrieved from a study of cytomegalovirus exposure and HLA in healthy donors. Study information: A prior analysis found about 110 million unique TCR beta sequences from 150 million to 200 million T cells.

This clone was seen only a few times. With 60 Vbeta and 13 Jbeta primers, the PCR was carried out. TCRdb keeps only in-frame clones here, not all; method: immunoSEQ multiplex PCR. Altogether around 190,000 clones are present, 75% to 85% being singletons, with the ten largest covering 13% to 15%. The CDR3 has 15 residues. The V end was cut by 1 base, the J end by 5 bases, with 14 bases between. Germline CDR1 SGHTA, CDR2 FQGTGA. The specimen sequenced was PBMCs. The gene calls are TRBV7-3 and TRBJ1-1; a possible D gene is TRBD1 (5 bases). The source is a woman aged 30 to 39 in good health and CMV-seropositive. The CDR3 bases are TGTGCCAGCAGCTTAAATCGTCAGGGTTGGACTGAAGCTTTCTTT. Translation gives CASSLNRQGWTEAFF.